The TCR beta chain described here comes from a study of spatial heterogeneity in lung cancer. About the research overall: TCR and UMI combinations that were unique each appeared, on average, more than ten times in raw reads.

The CDR3 spans 15 residues. CDR1 is SGDLS, CDR2 YYNGEE, per germline. Trimming took 0 bases from V and 4 from J, leaving 10 bases between them. Regarding time point: sample taken at primary tumor resection. The 65 or so donors had untreated early-stage non-small cell lung cancer. Whole RNA obtained from tumor, nontumor lung or frozen PBMC underwent sequencing without sorting. This clonotype was detected many times. TCRdb redid the calling of the 5' RACE reads with MiXCR, one entry per CDR3 protein. The sample comprises 9,500 to 11,000 distinct CDR3 sequences, 6.3% of which are singletons, and under 30% rests with the top ten.

The receptor was isolated from a male donor with early-stage non-small cell lung cancer. The chain has TRBV9 and TRBJ1-4; D unresolved. Sequenced material: PBMCs, taken at surgery. CDR3 bases: TGTGCCAGCAGCGTAGAGGGTTTCCTTAATGAAAAACTGTTTTTT. Amino acid sequence: CASSVEGFLNEKLFF.